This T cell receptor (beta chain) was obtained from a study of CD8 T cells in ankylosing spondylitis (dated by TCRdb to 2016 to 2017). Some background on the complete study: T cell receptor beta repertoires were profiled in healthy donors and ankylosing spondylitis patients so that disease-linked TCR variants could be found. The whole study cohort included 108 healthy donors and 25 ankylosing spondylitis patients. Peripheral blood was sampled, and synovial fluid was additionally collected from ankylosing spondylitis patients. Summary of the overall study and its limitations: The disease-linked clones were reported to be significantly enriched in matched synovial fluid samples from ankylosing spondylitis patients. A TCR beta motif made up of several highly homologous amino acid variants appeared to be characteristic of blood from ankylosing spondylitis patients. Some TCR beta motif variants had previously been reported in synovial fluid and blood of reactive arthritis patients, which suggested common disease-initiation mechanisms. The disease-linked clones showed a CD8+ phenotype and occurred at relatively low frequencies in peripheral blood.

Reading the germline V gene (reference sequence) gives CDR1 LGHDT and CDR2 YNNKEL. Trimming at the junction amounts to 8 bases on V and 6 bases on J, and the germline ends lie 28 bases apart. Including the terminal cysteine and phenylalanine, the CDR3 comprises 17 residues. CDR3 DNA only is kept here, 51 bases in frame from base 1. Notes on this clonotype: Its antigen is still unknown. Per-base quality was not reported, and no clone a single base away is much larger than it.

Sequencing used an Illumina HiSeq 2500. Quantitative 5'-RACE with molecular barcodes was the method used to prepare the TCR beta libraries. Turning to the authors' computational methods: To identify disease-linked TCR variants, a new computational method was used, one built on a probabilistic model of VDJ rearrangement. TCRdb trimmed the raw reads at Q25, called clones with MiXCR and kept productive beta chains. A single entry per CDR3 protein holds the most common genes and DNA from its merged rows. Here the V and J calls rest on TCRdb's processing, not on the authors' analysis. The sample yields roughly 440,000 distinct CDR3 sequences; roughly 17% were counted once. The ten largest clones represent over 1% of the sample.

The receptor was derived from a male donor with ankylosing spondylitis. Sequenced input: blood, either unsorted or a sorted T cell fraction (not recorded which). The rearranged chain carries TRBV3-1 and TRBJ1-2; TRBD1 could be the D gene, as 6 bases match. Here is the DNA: TGTGCCAGCGGCCCAAGTTCATCGACAGGAGGCAAAGATGGCTACACCTTC. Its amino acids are CASGPSSSTGGKDGYTF.